Below are 17 T cell receptor beta chains sequenced from a single sample in a study of cytomegalovirus exposure and HLA in healthy donors. Clones were sequenced by immunoSEQ multiplex PCR, and TCRdb holds only the in-frame ones, with some missing. The table shows about 360,000 clones, with 75% to 90% occurring only once. Sequencing input: PBMCs. These receptors all stem from a woman younger than 30 in good health and CMV-seronegative.

The chain employs TRBV29-1 and TRBJ2-5, with 12 bases identical to TRBD2. V dropped 0 bases and J dropped 3; count of bases not matched to a gene: 5. The CDR3 loop spans 16 amino acids. In germline, CDR1 is SQVTM, CDR2 ANQGSEA. The CDR3 DNA reads TGCAGCGTTGAAGAGCTAGCGGGGGGGGACGAAGAGACCCAGTACTTC. Translated, it gives CSVEELAGGDEETQYF.

This clone was found once. This chain uses TRBV6-1 with TRBJ1-5; D gene unclear. There are 17 residues in the CDR3. From germline, CDR1 is MNHNS and CDR2 SASEGT. Trimming removed 2 bases at V and 4 bases at J, with 18 bases between. CDR3 coding DNA: TGTGCCAGCAGTGAAATTTCGGGAAGGGTCAGAAATCAGCCCCAGCATTTT. Protein product: CASSEISGRVRNQPQHF.

This rearrangement joins TRBV27 to TRBJ1-5, with D unclear. The ends were cut back, 6 bases at V and 4 bases at J, with 10 bases in the middle. Germline-derived CDR1 and CDR2 are MNHEY and SMNVEV (reference sequence). The CDR3 is 13 amino acids. The CDR3 loop is CASSPLGNQPQHF. The CDR3 region has the DNA TGTGCCAGCAGCCCGCTCGGGAATCAGCCCCAGCATTTT.

CDR3 residues: CASSPPSQGEKLFF. CDR3 sequence (DNA): TGCGCCAGCAGCCCACCATCCCAGGGTGAAAAACTGTTTTTT. The chain employs TRBV4-1 and TRBJ1-4; the D gene is possibly TRBD1 (5 bases). With 4 bases removed from V and 7 bases from J, the gap between germline ends came to 13 bases. This CDR3 has 14 residues. CDR1 and CDR2 from the germline V gene are MGHRA and YSYEKL.

This chain links TRBV5-4 with TRBJ1-2; weak D call: TRBD1 (5 bases). From germline, CDR1 is SGHNT and CDR2 YYREEE (reference sequence). This CDR3 spans 14 amino acids. V gave up 4 bases and J gave up 8 bases, with 18 bases separating them. CDR3 DNA: TGTGCCAGCAGCGTGGGACGGCGGCAAGAGGGCTACACCTTC. Translated: CASSVGRRQEGYTF. Filled out from reference TRBV5-4 and TRBJ1-2, the complete variable domain reads ETGVTQSPTHLIKTRGQQVTLRCSSQSGHNTVSWYQQALGQGPQFIFQYYREEENGRGNFPPRFSGLQFPNYSSELNVNALELDDSALYLCASSVGRRQEGYTFGSGTRLTVV.

This clone appeared a single time. The chain combines TRBV28 with TRBJ1-6; maybe TRBD1 (5 bases). This CDR3 has 17 residues. V lost 6 bases and J 0 bases, leaving 15 bases between the germline ends. Germline CDR1 reads MDHEN; CDR2 reads SYDVKM. The CDR3 DNA is TGTGCCAGCAGCCCTAGGGGAGGGAGCTCCTATAATTCACCCCTCCACTTT. Translated, it gives CASSPRGGSSYNSPLHF. Full variable domain (missing parts from reference TRBV28 and TRBJ1-6): DVKVTQSSRYLVKRTGEKVFLECVQDMDHENMFWYRQDPGLGLRLIYFSYDVKMKEKGDIPEGYSVSREKKERFSLILESASTNQTSMYLCASSPRGGSSYNSPLHFGNGTRLTVT.

The chain combines TRBV29-1 with TRBJ2-7, with 10 positions matching TRBD1. V shed 7 bases and J 7 bases; nucleotides not matched to a gene: 10. This CDR3 contains 13 residues. Germline CDR1 SQVTM, CDR2 ANQGSEA. This chain's CDR3 is CSADPGTGEEQYF. The CDR3 DNA reads as TGCAGCGCAGACCCCGGGACAGGGGAAGAGCAGTACTTC.

The chain uses TRBV2 and TRBJ1-2; D call uncertain. The CDR3 totals 12 residues. Germline lookup yields CDR1 SNHLY and CDR2 FYNNEI. V lost 1 base and J 8 bases, leaving 8 bases between the germline ends. This CDR3 is CASSEVSRGYTF. CDR3 nucleotides: TGTGCCAGCAGTGAAGTATCGAGGGGCTACACCTTC.

This sequence joins TRBV7-9 and TRBJ1-3; D possibly corresponds to TRBD1 (5 bases). The germline gives CDR1 SEHNR, CDR2 FQNEAQ (reference sequence). V lost 6 bases, J lost 1 base, and 10 bases lay in between. The CDR3 runs to 14 residues. In DNA form, the CDR3 reads TGTGCCAGCAGAACAGGAGGGTCTGGAAACACCATATATTTT. Residues: CASRTGGSGNTIYF.

The J gene is TRBJ2-1, the V gene TRBV30; 15 nucleotides match TRBD2. The CDR3 is made up of 16 amino acids. Germline loops: CDR1 GTSNPN, CDR2 SVGIG (reference sequence). V gave up 7 bases and J gave up 7 bases; unmatched junction bases: 11. The CDR3 here is CASAGLAGGPVNEQFF. CDR3 bases: TGTGCCTCCGCCGGACTAGCGGGAGGGCCGGTAAATGAGCAGTTCTTC.

This clone has only one observation. This chain joins TRBV19 and TRBJ2-7; a weak D match, TRBD2 (6 bases). Germline CDR1 and CDR2: LNHDA and SQIVND (reference sequence). V was clipped by 0 bases and J by 3 bases, with 12 bases between them. This CDR3 comprises 15 residues. CDR3: CASSIDLLADYEQYF. DNA of the CDR3: TGTGCCAGTAGTATAGATCTTTTAGCGGACTACGAGCAGTACTTC.

As DNA, the CDR3 is TGTGCCAGCAGTGAATTTTATATGGGACTAGCGGGGGGTCCACAAGAGACCCAGTACTTC. The encoded protein is CASSEFYMGLAGGPQETQYF. This chain connects TRBV2 to TRBJ2-5; 15 bases match TRBD2. CDR1 and CDR2 from the germline V gene are SNHLY and FYNNEI. V lost 2 bases to trimming and J lost 2 bases; unmatched junction nucleotides: 12. The CDR3 length is 20 residues.

V and J are TRBV28 and TRBJ1-4, with TRBD1 identical over 11 bases. From germline, CDR1 is MDHEN and CDR2 SYDVKM. The junction had 7 bases not matched to a gene; V was cut back by 1 base and J by 0 bases. The CDR3 spans 19 residues. The CDR3 sequence is CASSLSRGTGGPTNEKLFF. CDR3 nucleotides: TGTGCCAGCAGTTTATCCCGGGGGACAGGGGGACCAACTAATGAAAAACTGTTTTTT. Full variable domain (outside the CDR3, taken from reference TRBV28 and TRBJ1-4): DVKVTQSSRYLVKRTGEKVFLECVQDMDHENMFWYRQDPGLGLRLIYFSYDVKMKEKGDIPEGYSVSREKKERFSLILESASTNQTSMYLCASSLSRGTGGPTNEKLFFGSGTQLSVL.

V and J are TRBV15 and TRBJ2-5; 7 bases are shared with TRBD1. Losses at the gene ends were 3 bases for V and 2 bases for J; bases not matched to a gene: 3. This CDR3 is 14 amino acids long. Germline CDR1 reads LNHNV; CDR2 reads YYDKDF (reference sequence). CDR3 DNA sequence: TGTGCCACCAGCAGGGGACAGCTACAAGAGACCCAGTACTTC. Amino acids: CATSRGQLQETQYF.

The J gene is TRBJ1-5, the V gene TRBV28; D is possibly TRBD1 (6 bases). The V gene lost 6 bases and the J gene lost 1 base, with 7 bases spanning the gap. Germline V gives CDR1 MDHEN, CDR2 SYDVKM. The CDR3 sequence is 13 residues long. The CDR3 sequence is CASRDSSNQPQHF. CDR3 bases: TGTGCCAGCAGGGACAGCAGCAATCAGCCCCAGCATTTT.

The chain has TRBV13 and TRBJ2-5, with D perhaps TRBD1 (6 bases). The CDR3 spans 12 residues. Trimming pared 4 bases from V and 3 bases from J, leaving 6 bases between. The germline V gene has CDR1 PRHDT and CDR2 FYEKMQ (reference sequence). In DNA, the CDR3 is TGTGCCAGCAGCTACAGGGAAGAGACCCAGTACTTC. Its protein product is CASSYREETQYF. Variable domain in full (rest from reference TRBV13 and TRBJ2-5): AAGVIQSPRHLIKEKRETATLKCYPIPRHDTVYWYQQGPGQDPQFLISFYEKMQSDKGSIPDRFSAQQFSDYHSELNMSSLELGDSALYFCASSYREETQYFGPGTRLLVL.

As concerns this clone: The sample holds other DNA sequences that translate to the same CDR3. V is TRBV27 and J is TRBJ2-7, with D unclear. The germline gives CDR1 MNHEY, CDR2 SMNVEV (reference sequence). The CDR3 is 13 residues long. Trimming shortened V by 4 bases and J by 4 bases, and 11 bases separated the two germline ends. As DNA, the CDR3 is TGTGCCAGCAGTTCGACGAACAGTTACGAGCAGTACTTC. It yields the protein CASSSTNSYEQYF.